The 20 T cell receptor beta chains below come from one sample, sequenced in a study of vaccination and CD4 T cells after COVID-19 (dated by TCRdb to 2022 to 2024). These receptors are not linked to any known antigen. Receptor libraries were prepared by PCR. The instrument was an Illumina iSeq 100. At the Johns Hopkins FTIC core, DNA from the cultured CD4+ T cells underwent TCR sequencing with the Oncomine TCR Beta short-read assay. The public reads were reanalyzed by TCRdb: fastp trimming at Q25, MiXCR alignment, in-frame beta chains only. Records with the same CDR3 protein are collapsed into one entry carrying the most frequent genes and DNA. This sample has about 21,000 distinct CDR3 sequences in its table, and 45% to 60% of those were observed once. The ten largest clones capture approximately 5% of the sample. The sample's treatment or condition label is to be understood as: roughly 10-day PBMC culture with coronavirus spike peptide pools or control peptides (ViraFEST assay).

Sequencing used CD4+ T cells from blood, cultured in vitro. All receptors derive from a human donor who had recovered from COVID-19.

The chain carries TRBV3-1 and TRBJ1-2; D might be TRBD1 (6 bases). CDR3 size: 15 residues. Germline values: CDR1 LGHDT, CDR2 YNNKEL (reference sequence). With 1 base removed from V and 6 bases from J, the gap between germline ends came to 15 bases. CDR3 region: CASSQARGASDGYTF. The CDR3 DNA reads TGTGCCAGCAGCCAAGCGCGGGGGGCTAGTGATGGCTACACCTTC.

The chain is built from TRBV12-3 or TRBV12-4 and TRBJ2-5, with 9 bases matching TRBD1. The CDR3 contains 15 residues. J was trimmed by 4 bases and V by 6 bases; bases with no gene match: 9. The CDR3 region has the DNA TGTGCCAGCAGGTCCTGGGACAGGGATGGAGAGACCCAGTACTTC. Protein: CASRSWDRDGETQYF.

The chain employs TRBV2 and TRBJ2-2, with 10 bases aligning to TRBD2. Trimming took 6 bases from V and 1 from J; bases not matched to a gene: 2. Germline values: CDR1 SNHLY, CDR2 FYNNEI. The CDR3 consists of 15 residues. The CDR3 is CASRRTSGNTGELFF. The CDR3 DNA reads TGTGCCAGCAGGCGGACTAGCGGGAACACCGGGGAGCTGTTTTTT.

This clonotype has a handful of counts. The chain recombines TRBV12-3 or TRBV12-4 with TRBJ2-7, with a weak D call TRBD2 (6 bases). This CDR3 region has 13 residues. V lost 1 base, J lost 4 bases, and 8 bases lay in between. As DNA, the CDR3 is TGTGCCAGCAGTTTAGGACTAGGATACGAGCAGTACTTC. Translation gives CASSLGLGYEQYF.

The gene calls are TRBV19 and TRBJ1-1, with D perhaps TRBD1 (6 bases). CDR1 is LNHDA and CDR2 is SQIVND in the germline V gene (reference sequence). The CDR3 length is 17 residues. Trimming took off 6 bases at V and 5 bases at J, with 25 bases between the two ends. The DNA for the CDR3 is TGTGCCAGTAGCTCCTCGGGACACTTGGCCTCGAGGACTGAAGCTTTCTTT. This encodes CASSSSGHLASRTEAFF.

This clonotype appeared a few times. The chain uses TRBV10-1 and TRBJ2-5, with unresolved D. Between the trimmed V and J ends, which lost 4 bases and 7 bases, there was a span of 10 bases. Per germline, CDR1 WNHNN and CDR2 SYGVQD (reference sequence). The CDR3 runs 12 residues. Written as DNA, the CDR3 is TGCGCCAGCAGTGGTTATTCAGGGACCCAGTACTTC. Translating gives CASSGYSGTQYF.

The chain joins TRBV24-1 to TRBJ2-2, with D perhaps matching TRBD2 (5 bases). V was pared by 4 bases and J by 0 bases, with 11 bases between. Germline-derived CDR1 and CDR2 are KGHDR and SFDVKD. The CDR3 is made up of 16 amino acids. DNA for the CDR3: TGTGCCACCAGTGACCCTCGGGGAACGAACACCGGGGAGCTGTTTTTT. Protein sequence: CATSDPRGTNTGELFF.

CDR3: CATSRETGLNQPQHF. The CDR3 DNA reads as TGTGCCACCAGCAGAGAGACAGGGCTTAATCAGCCCCAGCATTTT. The rearrangement uses TRBV15 and TRBJ1-5; TRBD1 agrees at 7 bases. Germline V gene sequence: CDR1 LNHNV, CDR2 YYDKDF (reference sequence). V gave up 0 bases and J gave up 4 bases; unmatched junction bases: 3. The CDR3 covers 15 residues.

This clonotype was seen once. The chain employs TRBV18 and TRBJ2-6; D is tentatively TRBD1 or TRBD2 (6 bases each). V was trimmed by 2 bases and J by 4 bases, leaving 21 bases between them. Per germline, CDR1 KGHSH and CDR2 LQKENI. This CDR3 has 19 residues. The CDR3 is CASSPYQRGGGAGANVLTF. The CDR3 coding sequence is TGTGCCAGCTCACCATACCAGCGAGGAGGGGGTGCGGGGGCCAACGTCCTGACTTTC.

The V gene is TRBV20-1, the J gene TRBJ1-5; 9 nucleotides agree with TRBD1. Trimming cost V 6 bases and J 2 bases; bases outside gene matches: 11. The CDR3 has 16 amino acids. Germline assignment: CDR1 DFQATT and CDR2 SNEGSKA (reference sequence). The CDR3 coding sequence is TGCAGTGCCAGACAGGACAGGGGCTATGGCAATCAGCCCCAGCATTTT. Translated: CSARQDRGYGNQPQHF.

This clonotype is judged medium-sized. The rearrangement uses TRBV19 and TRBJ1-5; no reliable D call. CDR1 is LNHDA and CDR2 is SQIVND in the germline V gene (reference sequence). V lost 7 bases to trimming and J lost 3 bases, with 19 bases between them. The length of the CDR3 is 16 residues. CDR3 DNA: TGTGCCAGTACCCTGGGAAGGGAATTGGACAATCAGCCCCAGCATTTT. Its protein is CASTLGRELDNQPQHF.

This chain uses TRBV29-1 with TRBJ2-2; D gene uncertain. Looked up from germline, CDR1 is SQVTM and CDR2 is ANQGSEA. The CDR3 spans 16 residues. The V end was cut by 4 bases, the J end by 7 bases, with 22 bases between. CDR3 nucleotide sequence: TGCAGCGTTGTTACCCGGACCTCCGGCCTCGGCGGGGAGCTGTTTTTT. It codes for CSVVTRTSGLGGELFF.

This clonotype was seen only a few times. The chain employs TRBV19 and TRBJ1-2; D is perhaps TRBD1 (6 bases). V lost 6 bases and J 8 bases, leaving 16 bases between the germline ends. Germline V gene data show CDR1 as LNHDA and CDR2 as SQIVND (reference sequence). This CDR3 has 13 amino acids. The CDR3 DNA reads TGTGCCAGTAGATGGGCAGTCGGGGGCGGCTACACCTTC. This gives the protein CASRWAVGGGYTF.

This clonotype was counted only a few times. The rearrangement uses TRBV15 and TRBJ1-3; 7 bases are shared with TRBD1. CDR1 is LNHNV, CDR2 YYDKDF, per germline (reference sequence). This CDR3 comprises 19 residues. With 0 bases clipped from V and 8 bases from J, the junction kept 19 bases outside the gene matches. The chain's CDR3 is CATSREPRGRRGSLDTIYF. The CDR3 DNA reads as TGTGCCACCAGCAGAGAACCTAGGGGGCGGCGTGGTTCCCTAGACACCATATATTTT.

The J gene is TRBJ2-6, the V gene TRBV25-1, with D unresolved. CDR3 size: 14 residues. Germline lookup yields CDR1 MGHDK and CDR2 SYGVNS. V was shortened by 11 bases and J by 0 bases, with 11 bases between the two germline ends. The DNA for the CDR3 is TGTGCCGGTTCCGATAGCTCTGGGGCCAACGTCCTGACTTTC. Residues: CAGSDSSGANVLTF.

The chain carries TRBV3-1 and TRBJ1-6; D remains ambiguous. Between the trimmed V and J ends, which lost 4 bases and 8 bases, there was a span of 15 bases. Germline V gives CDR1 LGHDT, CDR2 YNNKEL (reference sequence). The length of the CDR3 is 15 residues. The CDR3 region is CASSPTAGWDSPLHF. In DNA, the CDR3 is TGTGCCAGCAGCCCTACAGCCGGGTGGGATTCACCCCTCCACTTT. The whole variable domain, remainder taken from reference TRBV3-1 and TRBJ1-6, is DTAVSQTPKYLVTQMGNDKSIKCEQNLGHDTMYWYKQDSKKFLKIMFSYNNKELIINETVPNRFSPKSPDKAHLNLHINSLELGDSAVYFCASSPTAGWDSPLHFGNGTRLTVT.

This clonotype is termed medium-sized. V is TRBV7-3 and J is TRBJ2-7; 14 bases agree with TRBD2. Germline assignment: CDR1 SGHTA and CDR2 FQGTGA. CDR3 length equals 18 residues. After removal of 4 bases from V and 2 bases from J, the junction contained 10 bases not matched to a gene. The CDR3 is CASSSTGTSGSRAYEQYF. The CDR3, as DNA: TGTGCCAGCAGCTCCACCGGGACTAGCGGGAGCCGAGCCTACGAGCAGTACTTC.

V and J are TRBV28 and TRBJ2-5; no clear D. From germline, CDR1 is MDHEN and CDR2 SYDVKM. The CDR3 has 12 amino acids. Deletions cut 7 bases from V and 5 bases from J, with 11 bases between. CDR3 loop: CASTRLWETQYF. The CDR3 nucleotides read TGTGCCAGCACCCGCCTATGGGAGACCCAGTACTTC. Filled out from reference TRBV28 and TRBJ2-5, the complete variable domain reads DVKVTQSSRYLVKRTGEKVFLECVQDMDHENMFWYRQDPGLGLRLIYFSYDVKMKEKGDIPEGYSVSREKKERFSLILESASTNQTSMYLCASTRLWETQYFGPGTRLLVL.

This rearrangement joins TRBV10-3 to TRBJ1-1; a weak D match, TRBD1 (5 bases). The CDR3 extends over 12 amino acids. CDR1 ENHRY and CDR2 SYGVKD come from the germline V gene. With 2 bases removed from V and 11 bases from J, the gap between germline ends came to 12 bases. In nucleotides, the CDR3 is TGTGCCATCAGTGAGGTGGGGACTGTCGCTTTCTTT. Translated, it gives CAISEVGTVAFF.

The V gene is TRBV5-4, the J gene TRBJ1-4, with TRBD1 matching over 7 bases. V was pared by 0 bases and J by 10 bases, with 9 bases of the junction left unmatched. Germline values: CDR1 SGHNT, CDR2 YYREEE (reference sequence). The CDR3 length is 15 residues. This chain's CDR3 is CASSLGGTARGKLFF. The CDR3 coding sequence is TGTGCCAGCAGCTTGGGGGGGACAGCCAGGGGAAAACTGTTTTTT.